This passage covers 7 T cell receptor beta chains from one sample sequenced in a study of T cell responses to AZD1222 COVID-19 vaccine. Profiling relied on immunoSEQ multiplex PCR, and the TCRdb table lists in-frame clones only, not all of them. The sample lists 150,000 or so clones; around 87% were seen once. The source material was peripheral blood, sampled 28 days after the second AZD1222 dose. These receptor sequences come from an adult who received the AZD1222 COVID-19 vaccine.

This chain links TRBV5-1 with TRBJ2-5, with D possibly being TRBD2 (5 bases). Germline V CDR1 and CDR2: SGHRS, YFSETQ. Trimming removed 4 bases at V and 4 bases at J, with 11 bases between. This CDR3 region has 13 residues. CDR3 in amino acids: CASSRAGGETQYF. In DNA form, the CDR3 reads TGCGCCAGCAGCCGCGCCGGAGGAGAGACCCAGTACTTC.

This rearrangement joins TRBV5-4 to TRBJ2-1; tentative D call: TRBD2 (6 bases). This CDR3 is 15 amino acids long. Germline V gives CDR1 SGHNT, CDR2 YYREEE (reference sequence). The ends were cut back, 4 bases at V and 9 bases at J, with 20 bases in the middle. CDR3 bases: TGTGCCAGCAGCAGGGACTTGGCGGCTACAAGTGAGCAGTTCTTC. Its protein product is CASSRDLAATSEQFF.

The V call is TRBV9, the J call TRBJ2-1; TRBD1 is a possible D gene (6 bases). This CDR3 spans 12 amino acids. Germline loops: CDR1 SGDLS, CDR2 YYNGEE. The germline V and J ends were trimmed by 3 bases and 9 bases, with 10 bases remaining between them. The CDR3 here is CASSAGGGEQFF. The CDR3 DNA is TGTGCCAGCAGCGCTGGGGGCGGTGAGCAGTTCTTC.

This CDR3 is CASSIKGAGRYGNTIYF. The CDR3 region has the DNA TGTGCCAGCAGTATAAAGGGGGCAGGGAGGTATGGAAACACCATATATTTT. This rearrangement joins TRBV28 to TRBJ1-3; 7 positions match TRBD1. The CDR3 is 17 residues long. Losses at the gene ends were 5 bases for V and 3 bases for J; bases not matched to a gene: 13. Germline CDR1 is MDHEN and CDR2 is SYDVKM.

This clone was recorded once. This sequence joins TRBV11-2 and TRBJ1-3; D remains ambiguous. The germline CDR1 and CDR2 sequences are SGHAT and FQNNGV. There are 15 residues in the CDR3. The V end was cut by 2 bases, the J end by 7 bases, with 15 bases between. For the CDR3, the DNA is TGTGCCAGCAGCTTAAGATCTATCGACCGGAACACCATATATTTT. It translates to CASSLRSIDRNTIYF. Drawing the rest from reference TRBV11-2 and TRBJ1-3, the complete variable domain is EAGVAQSPRYKIIEKRQSVAFWCNPISGHATLYWYQQILGQGPKLLIQFQNNGVVDDSQLPKDRFSAERLKGVDSTLKIQPAKLEDSAVYLCASSLRSIDRNTIYFGEGSWLTVV.

This chain links TRBV18 with TRBJ1-3; the D gene is possibly TRBD1 (5 bases). The CDR3 covers 15 residues. CDR1 is KGHSH and CDR2 is LQKENI in the germline V gene. V gave up 2 bases and J gave up 0 bases, with 8 bases separating them. In DNA, the CDR3 is TGTGCCAGCTCACCAGACACAGGCTCTGGAAACACCATATATTTT. Amino acid sequence: CASSPDTGSGNTIYF. The entire variable domain, with the rest obtained from reference TRBV18 and TRBJ1-3, is as follows: NAGVMQNPRHLVRRRGQEARLRCSPMKGHSHVYWYRQLPEEGLKFMVYLQKENIIDESGMPKERFSAEFPKEGPSILRIQQVVRGDSAAYFCASSPDTGSGNTIYFGEGSWLTVV.

The chain employs TRBV5-6 and TRBJ2-3; 12 nucleotides align to TRBD2. CDR3 length: 18 amino acids. The germline V gene has CDR1 SGHDT and CDR2 YYEEEE. J lost 3 bases, V lost 0 bases, and 8 bases had no gene match. In DNA, the CDR3 is TGTGCCAGCAGCTTGGTTTCCCAACTAGCGGGAGGTACAGATACGCAGTATTTT. This translates into CASSLVSQLAGGTDTQYF.